The sequence of this T cell receptor beta chain was determined in a study of blood T cells in healthy people across ages. Together with a sample-barcoded 5' primer, a J-beta primer mix was included in a second PCR lasting roughly 6 to 12 cycles. TCRdb recomputed calls from the 5' RACE reads with MiXCR, one row per CDR3 protein. The sample lists fewer than 2 million distinct CDR3 sequences, roughly two fifths occurring once. The CDR3 length is 14 residues. Germline V CDR1 and CDR2: SGHKS, YYEKEE (reference sequence). A word on this clonotype: A read error may account for a junction end that differs from germline.

The J gene is TRBJ2-5, the V gene TRBV5-5, with a tentative D call TRBD2 (7 bases). What was sequenced was blood. This clonotype was sampled from a human donor in good health. Here the CDR3 reads CANSLAGGLETQYF. The CDR3 bases are TGTGCCAACAGCTTGGCCGGGGGGCTGGAGACCCAGTACTTC.